Below are 30 T cell receptor beta chains sequenced from a single sample in a study of radiotherapy plus CTLA-4 blockade in lung cancer. Here immunoSEQ multiplex PCR was the method, and the copy in TCRdb shows in-frame clones only, minus some. The sample lists 130,000 or so clones; more than 80% were seen once. This specimen consisted of peripheral blood, obtained from a patient treated with radiotherapy plus ipilimumab. These receptors came from a human donor with non-small cell lung cancer that progressed on radiotherapy plus ipilimumab.

The V gene is TRBV19, the J gene TRBJ2-7; D might be TRBD1 (5 bases). V lost 0 bases, J lost 0 bases, and 9 bases lay in between. CDR3 length: 15 residues. Germline-derived CDR1 and CDR2 are LNHDA and SQIVND (reference sequence). This CDR3 reads CASSIDLQASYEQYF. CDR3 sequence (DNA): TGTGCCAGTAGTATAGATTTACAGGCCTCCTACGAGCAGTACTTC. Filled out from reference TRBV19 and TRBJ2-7, the complete variable domain reads DGGITQSPKYLFRKEGQNVTLSCEQNLNHDAMYWYRQDPGQGLRLIYYSQIVNDFQKGDIAEGYSVSREKKESFPLTVTSAQKNPTAFYLCASSIDLQASYEQYFGPGTRLTVT.

V gene TRBV10-3 combines with J gene TRBJ1-1; no clear D. The CDR3 is 12 residues long. The V gene lost 0 bases and the J gene lost 10 bases, with 9 bases spanning the gap. In germline, CDR1 is ENHRY, CDR2 SYGVKD. The chain's CDR3 is CAISESNWGAFF. The CDR3 DNA reads as TGTGCCATCAGTGAGTCGAACTGGGGAGCTTTCTTT.

This clone was recorded a few times. This CDR3 is also generated by other DNA sequences in the sample. The gene calls are TRBV7-9 and TRBJ2-1; no firm D call. Germline-derived CDR1 and CDR2 are SEHNR and FQNEAQ (reference sequence). The CDR3 length is 15 residues. Between the trimmed V and J ends, which lost 5 bases and 0 bases, there was a span of 11 bases. The CDR3 reads CASSPGRSSYNEQFF. In DNA form, the CDR3 reads TGTGCCAGCAGCCCCGGCCGCAGCTCCTACAATGAGCAGTTCTTC.

The chain carries TRBV14 and TRBJ2-3, with a tentative D call TRBD1 (6 bases). The CDR3 is made up of 15 amino acids. The germline gives CDR1 SGHDN, CDR2 FVKESK. Trimming left V 1 base short and J 4 bases short, with 12 bases between. The CDR3 reads CASSQVITGSDTQYF. CDR3 DNA sequence: TGTGCCAGCAGCCAAGTGATAACAGGGTCAGATACGCAGTATTTT.

The rearrangement joins TRBV19 to TRBJ1-2; D ambiguous. Looked up from germline, CDR1 is LNHDA and CDR2 is SQIVND (reference sequence). This CDR3 has 17 amino acids. Trimming pared 5 bases from V and 0 bases from J, leaving 19 bases between. This chain's CDR3 is CASSPTWAAQTNYGYTF. CDR3 bases: TGTGCCAGTAGTCCCACCTGGGCAGCTCAAACTAACTATGGCTACACCTTC.

This sequence joins TRBV6-6 and TRBJ2-3, with D tentatively TRBD1 (6 bases). CDR1 is MNHNY, CDR2 SVGAGI, per germline (reference sequence). The CDR3 length is 15 residues. The V end lost 5 bases, the J end lost 2 bases, and 14 bases lay between the germline ends. As DNA, the CDR3 is TGTGCCAGCAGTCCCTTGACAGGCCTCACAGATACGCAGTATTTT. Encoded protein: CASSPLTGLTDTQYF.

This sequence joins TRBV2 and TRBJ1-5; no definite D call. This CDR3 is 14 amino acids long. The V gene's germline CDR1 is SNHLY and CDR2 FYNNEI. Trimming removed 6 bases at V and 2 bases at J, with 11 bases between. CDR3 sequence reads: CASSPGRGNQPQHF. CDR3 nucleotides: TGTGCCAGCAGCCCCGGACGGGGCAATCAGCCCCAGCATTTT.

The J gene is TRBJ1-2, the V gene TRBV2, with TRBD1 as a possible D gene (5 bases). Germline CDR1 and CDR2: SNHLY and FYNNEI. This CDR3 comprises 9 residues. The V end lost 10 bases, the J end lost 6 bases, and 6 bases lay between the germline ends. The CDR3 here is CAKGNGYTF. The CDR3 DNA is TGTGCCAAGGGGAATGGCTACACCTTC.

The CDR3 loop reads CASSLSAAGGNTGELFF. DNA of the CDR3: TGTGCCAGCAGCTTATCCGCGGCGGGAGGGAACACCGGGGAGCTGTTTTTT. The J gene is TRBJ2-2, the V gene TRBV11-2; TRBD2 matches at 8 bases. The ends lost 2 bases at V and 1 base at J; junction bases unmatched: 6. The germline V gene encodes CDR1 SGHAT and CDR2 FQNNGV. CDR3 size: 17 residues.

The J gene is TRBJ2-3, the V gene TRBV2, with a weak D call TRBD1 (5 bases). The CDR3 consists of 14 residues. Looked up from germline, CDR1 is SNHLY and CDR2 is FYNNEI. Deletions cut 7 bases from V and 4 bases from J, with 15 bases between. The DNA for the CDR3 is TGTGCCAGCAAGGTCGCAGGGCCCTCAGATACGCAGTATTTT. This translates into CASKVAGPSDTQYF. Based on the CDR3 plus reference TRBV2 and TRBJ2-3, the full variable domain is EPEVTQTPSHQVTQMGQEVILRCVPISNHLYFYWYRQILGQKVEFLVSFYNNEISEKSEIFDDQFSVERPDGSNFTLKIRSTKLEDSAMYFCASKVAGPSDTQYFGPGTRLTVL.

The gene calls are TRBV4-1 and TRBJ1-2; no clear D gene. V lost 4 bases, J lost 3 bases, and 15 bases lay in between. Germline values: CDR1 MGHRA, CDR2 YSYEKL. This CDR3 contains 15 residues. The CDR3 nucleotides read TGCGCCAGCAGCCCTCGTGAAGGGCTAGACTATGGCTACACCTTC. Translated: CASSPREGLDYGYTF.

This chain uses TRBV27 with TRBJ2-1; D might be TRBD1 or TRBD2, each matching 5 bases. This CDR3 region has 14 residues. Trimming stripped 3 bases from V and 8 bases from J, with 14 bases between. Germline CDR1 and CDR2: MNHEY and SMNVEV (reference sequence). CDR3 in amino acids: CASSLGRYGDEQFF. CDR3 nucleotides: TGTGCCAGCAGTTTGGGACGTTACGGCGATGAGCAGTTCTTC.

The gene calls are TRBV23-1 and TRBJ1-2, with TRBD1 as a possible D gene (6 bases). TRBV23-1 is an open reading frame whose function is uncertain. The length of the CDR3 is 16 residues. V was trimmed by 4 bases and J by 3 bases, leaving 18 bases between them. The CDR3 is CASSPKKQGCHYGYTF. CDR3 nucleotides: TGCGCCAGCAGTCCTAAAAAGCAGGGGTGCCACTATGGCTACACCTTC.

V and J are TRBV18 and TRBJ1-4, with 8 bases lining up with TRBD1. The CDR3 covers 15 residues. Germline loops: CDR1 KGHSH, CDR2 LQKENI. V was pared by 3 bases and J by 7 bases, with 7 bases of the junction left unmatched. The CDR3 is CASSPSGTGSEKLFF. In nucleotides, the CDR3 is TGTGCCAGCTCACCGTCCGGGACAGGCAGTGAAAAACTGTTTTTT.

V gene TRBV18 combines with J gene TRBJ2-2, with TRBD1 matching over 9 bases. The CDR3 consists of 14 residues. Germline V gives CDR1 KGHSH, CDR2 LQKENI. J was trimmed by 2 bases and V by 8 bases; bases with no gene match: 3. CDR3 nucleotides: TGTGCCAGCAAAACAGGGGGCAACACCGGGGAGCTGTTTTTT. Its translation is CASKTGGNTGELFF.

The J gene is TRBJ1-2, the V gene TRBV27; D uncertain. This CDR3 contains 14 residues. Looked up from germline, CDR1 is MNHEY and CDR2 is SMNVEV (reference sequence). The germline V and J ends were trimmed by 3 bases and 3 bases, with 11 bases remaining between them. CDR3 sequence (DNA): TGTGCCAGCAGTTTGGGTGGGATCGACTATGGCTACACCTTC. Translated, it gives CASSLGGIDYGYTF.

The chain is built from TRBV23-1 and TRBJ2-3; D remains ambiguous. TRBV23-1 is reported as an ORF; its role is uncertain. The CDR3 spans 13 residues. Between the trimmed V and J ends, which lost 6 bases and 4 bases, there was a span of 11 bases. CDR3 loop: CASRGTPADTQYF. As DNA, the CDR3 is TGCGCCAGCAGGGGAACCCCCGCAGATACGCAGTATTTT.

The V and J genes are TRBV5-1 and TRBJ1-1; possibly TRBD1 for D (6 bases). With 5 bases removed from V and 4 bases from J, the gap between germline ends came to 9 bases. Looked up from germline, CDR1 is SGHRS and CDR2 is YFSETQ. The CDR3 is 12 amino acids. In DNA, the CDR3 is TGCGCCAGCAGGGGGGCGAGCACTGAAGCTTTCTTT. This codes for CASRGASTEAFF. The whole variable domain, remainder taken from reference TRBV5-1 and TRBJ1-1, is KAGVTQTPRYLIKTRGQQVTLSCSPISGHRSVSWYQQTPGQGLQFLFEYFSETQRNKGNFPGRFSGRQFSNSRSEMNVSTLELGDSALYLCASRGASTEAFFGQGTRLTVV.

This sequence joins TRBV30 and TRBJ2-7; D gene uncertain. Germline V gene data show CDR1 as GTSNPN and CDR2 as SVGIG (reference sequence). V shed 2 bases and J shed 7 bases, with 12 bases lying between them. There are 12 residues in the CDR3. The CDR3 reads CAWSRLAGEQYF. The CDR3 region has the DNA TGTGCCTGGAGTAGATTAGCAGGAGAGCAGTACTTC.

The chain uses TRBV6-5 and TRBJ2-7, with 13 bases aligning to TRBD2. This CDR3 region has 16 residues. V dropped 0 bases and J dropped 4; count of bases not matched to a gene: 3. Germline loops: CDR1 MNHEY, CDR2 SVGAGI. The CDR3 coding sequence is TGTGCCAGCAGTTACTCCGGACTAGCGGGAGCGTACGAGCAGTACTTC. Residues: CASSYSGLAGAYEQYF.

The chain uses TRBV6-1 and TRBJ2-5; 8 nucleotides match TRBD2. Looked up from germline, CDR1 is MNHNS and CDR2 is SASEGT. This CDR3 has 14 residues. The V gene end was trimmed by 1 base and the J gene end by 6 bases; junction bases not matched to a gene: 4. The DNA for the CDR3 is TGTGCCAGCAGTGAAGTAGCGGGGATTCAGACCCAGTACTTC. This encodes CASSEVAGIQTQYF.

The chain combines TRBV5-6 with TRBJ1-2; no clear D gene. The CDR3 has 14 amino acids. Germline V gene lookup returns CDR1 SGHDT and CDR2 YYEEEE. Deletions cut 0 bases from V and 8 bases from J, with 14 bases between. DNA of the CDR3: TGTGCCAGCAGCTTGGGTCGGGTCGCCTCAGGCTACACCTTC. This codes for CASSLGRVASGYTF.

The V call is TRBV5-1, the J call TRBJ2-5; the match to TRBD1 covers 7 bases. Germline values: CDR1 SGHRS, CDR2 YFSETQ. This CDR3 contains 18 residues. With V trimmed by 0 bases and J by 5 bases, 16 bases remained unmatched. CDR3 sequence: CASSLGPLGPQGEETQYF. The CDR3 DNA reads TGCGCCAGCAGCTTGGGCCCCCTAGGGCCCCAGGGGGAGGAGACCCAGTACTTC.

J is TRBJ2-7 and V is TRBV11-3; D call uncertain. CDR1 is SGHNT and CDR2 is YENEEA in the germline V gene. V shed 5 bases and J shed 3 bases, with 14 bases lying between them. This CDR3 spans 14 amino acids. In DNA form, the CDR3 reads TGTGCCAGCAGCCCCAGCCCCCAGGTCTACGAGCAGTACTTC. Translating gives CASSPSPQVYEQYF.

The rearrangement links TRBV10-3 to TRBJ2-5, with 11 bases matching TRBD1. The trim removed 10 bases at V and 1 base at J, leaving 8 bases unmatched. CDR3 length: 15 residues. In germline, CDR1 is ENHRY, CDR2 SYGVKD. The CDR3 coding sequence is TGTGCCACGGGGACAGGGGGGGGTATCCAAGAGACCCAGTACTTC. Protein sequence: CATGTGGGIQETQYF.

V is TRBV7-2 and J is TRBJ2-3; 8 bases match TRBD2. This CDR3 comprises 14 residues. In germline, CDR1 is SGHTA, CDR2 FQGNSA. V gave up 1 base and J gave up 5 bases; unmatched junction bases: 2. The CDR3 protein is CASSLDGRVDTQYF. CDR3 nucleotides: TGTGCCAGCAGCTTAGACGGGAGGGTAGATACGCAGTATTTT.

The genes are TRBV11-3 and TRBJ2-2; no firm D call. The CDR3 loop spans 15 amino acids. V was pared by 3 bases and J by 0 bases, with 8 bases between. Germline V lookup: CDR1 SGHNT, CDR2 YENEEA. The CDR3 reads CASSFEDSNTGELFF. DNA for the CDR3: TGTGCCAGCAGCTTCGAAGATTCGAACACCGGGGAGCTGTTTTTT. The full variable domain, with the rest looked up from reference TRBV11-3 and TRBJ2-2, is EAGVVQSPRYKIIEKKQPVAFWCNPISGHNTLYWYLQNLGQGPELLIRYENEEAVDDSQLPKDRFSAERLKGVDSTLKIQPAELGDSAVYLCASSFEDSNTGELFFGEGSRLTVL.

This rearrangement joins TRBV7-8 to TRBJ2-3, with 12 bases matching TRBD2. The CDR3 length is 17 residues. The ends lost 3 bases at V and 0 bases at J; junction bases unmatched: 4. Germline CDR1 SGHVS, CDR2 FQNEAQ. The CDR3 coding sequence is TGTGCCAGCAGCTTTCGGACTAGCGGGATAAGCACAGATACGCAGTATTTT. Translating it yields CASSFRTSGISTDTQYF.

With regard to this clone: This same CDR3 is encoded by further DNA sequences in the sample. V usage is TRBV2 and J usage is TRBJ1-1, with D possibly being TRBD1 (6 bases). Germline V gene data show CDR1 as SNHLY and CDR2 as FYNNEI. The CDR3 contains 14 residues. V lost 3 bases and J 8 bases, leaving 16 bases between the germline ends. The CDR3 is CASSEETGVSEAFF. DNA for the CDR3: TGTGCCAGCAGTGAGGAGACAGGTGTATCGGAAGCTTTCTTT.

This rearrangement joins TRBV5-1 to TRBJ2-6, with D hard to call. CDR3 length: 16 amino acids. Trimming removed 2 bases from V and 0 bases from J, with 9 bases in between. In germline, CDR1 is SGHRS, CDR2 YFSETQ. The CDR3, as DNA: TGCGCCAGCAGCTTAGGGCAACGCTCTGGGGCCAACGTCCTGACTTTC. Translating gives CASSLGQRSGANVLTF. Supplemented by reference TRBV5-1 and TRBJ2-6, the full variable domain reads KAGVTQTPRYLIKTRGQQVTLSCSPISGHRSVSWYQQTPGQGLQFLFEYFSETQRNKGNFPGRFSGRQFSNSRSEMNVSTLELGDSALYLCASSLGQRSGANVLTFGAGSRLTVL.